This T cell receptor beta chain derives from a study of tumor and adjacent non-tumor tissue in lung cancer. Background on the study: Histology: about twelve adenocarcinoma, a couple of squamous cell carcinoma, 1 small cell lung cancer.

A modified ARM-PCR protocol with three rounds of nested PCR amplified TCRbeta. One entry per CDR3 protein, called by TCRdb with MiXCR from the multiplex PCR reads. The sample holds tens of thousands of distinct CDR3 sequences; about two thirds are singletons and the top ten take around 30%. General study results and limits: In normal lung, the top 100 clones were significantly more dominant than in tumor.

Points on this clonotype: The antigen remains undetermined. The germline gene is not matched at one end of the junction; a read error may be the cause.

RNA was extracted from bulk tissue without any cell sorting. More than 3 cm separated this lung sample from the edge of the tumor. Donors were chemotherapy-naive, newly diagnosed lung cancer surgical patients in China, August–late 2014. This TCR was recovered from a woman between 50 and 59 years old with non-small cell lung cancer. Sequencing was carried out using distant non-tumor lung tissue.

CDR3 coding DNA: TGTGGCAGCAGCCAAGAAACTAGCGCGTCCGAGCAGTACTTC. Protein product: CGSSQETSASEQYF. The chain recombines TRBV4-2 with TRBJ2-7, with TRBD2 matching 7 bases. CDR3 length equals 14 residues. Germline V gives CDR1 LGHNA, CDR2 YNFKEQ.